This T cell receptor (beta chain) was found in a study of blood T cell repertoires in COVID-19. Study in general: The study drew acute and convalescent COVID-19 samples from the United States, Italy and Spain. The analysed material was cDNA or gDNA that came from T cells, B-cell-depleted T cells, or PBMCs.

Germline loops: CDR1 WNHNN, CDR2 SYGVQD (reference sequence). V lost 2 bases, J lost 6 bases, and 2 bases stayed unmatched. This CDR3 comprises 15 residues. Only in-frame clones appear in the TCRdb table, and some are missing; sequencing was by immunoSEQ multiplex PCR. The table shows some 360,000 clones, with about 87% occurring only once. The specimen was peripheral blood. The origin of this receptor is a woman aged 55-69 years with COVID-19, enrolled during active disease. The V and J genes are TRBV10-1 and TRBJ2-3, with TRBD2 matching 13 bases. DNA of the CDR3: TGCGCCAGCAGTGAGGGACTAGCGGGGGCGGATACGCAGTATTTT. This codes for CASSEGLAGADTQYF.